This TCR beta chain was identified in a study of CD4 T cells in relation to SARS-CoV-2 and coronaviruses. As for this clone: As yet, its antigen is unknown.

90,000 to 100,000 naive or memory CD4+ cells were cultured with CEF peptides for about nine days. Notes on the study in general: Pre-pandemic and post-infection samples never came from the same donor. Crossreactive clones expanded significantly less to SARS-CoV-2 than monoreactive clones.

The CDR3 sequence is 14 residues long. Germline loops: CDR1 MDHEN, CDR2 SYDVKM. V was trimmed by 5 bases and J by 2 bases, leaving 13 bases between them. Survey-level TCR-beta sequencing used DNA from CEF-cultured naive and memory CD4+ T cells. Sequencing was performed with immunoSEQ multiplex PCR; in TCRdb, only in-frame clones are kept and a portion is missing. This sample has some 35,000 clones; about four fifths occur once, and the top ten carry approximately 4.5%. The sample consisted of naive CD4+ T cells from PBMCs, cultured in vitro. Subset in this sample: naive CD4+ T cells isolated by negative enrichment. The sequence was obtained from an adult with COVID-19. This rearrangement joins TRBV28 to TRBJ2-7; weak D call: TRBD1 (6 bases). The DNA for the CDR3 is TGTGCCAGCAGTCTCGACAGGACCCCCTACGAGCAGTACTTC. As protein: CASSLDRTPYEQYF.